A single sample gave rise to the 21 T cell receptor beta chains below, sequenced in a study of T cell repertoires in aging, cancer and after chemotherapy. The template was genomic DNA from peripheral blood, not RNA. TRB rearrangements spanning V, D and J were amplified using mixed TRB-A/B primers. TCRdb itself ran the multiplex PCR reads through MiXCR, one entry per CDR3 protein. The sample includes about 10,000 distinct CDR3 sequences, roughly 35% of them seen just once. Sequences were obtained from blood. Every receptor here comes from a human donor in good health.

This clonotype has more than one count but fewer than ten. This chain connects TRBV27 to TRBJ2-2; the D gene is possibly TRBD1 (6 bases). This CDR3 has 13 residues. CDR1 is MNHEY and CDR2 is SMNVEV in the germline V gene (reference sequence). Trimming stripped 6 bases from V and 9 bases from J, with 14 bases between. In DNA form, the CDR3 reads TGTGCCAGCAGCCTGGACAGACGCCGGGAGCTGTTTTTT. Its translation is CASSLDRRRELFF.

In this sample, this clonotype turned up a few times. This chain joins TRBV12-3 or TRBV12-4 and TRBJ2-2, with D possibly TRBD1 on 5 matching bases. The CDR3 has 14 residues. V lost 5 bases and J 6 bases, leaving 13 bases between the germline ends. DNA of the CDR3: TGTGCCAGCAGTCCACCCAGGGTGGCCGGGGAGCTGTTTTTT. Translated: CASSPPRVAGELFF.

The chain uses TRBV19 and TRBJ2-7; D is uncertain. The CDR3 is 12 residues long. CDR1 and CDR2 from the germline V gene are LNHDA and SQIVND (reference sequence). Trimming cost V 9 bases and J 7 bases, with 16 bases left between them. The CDR3 loop is CASSRVPGEQYF. The CDR3 DNA is TGTGCCAGCAGCCGCGTCCCCGGAGAGCAGTACTTC. Supplemented by reference TRBV19 and TRBJ2-7, the full variable domain reads DGGITQSPKYLFRKEGQNVTLSCEQNLNHDAMYWYRQDPGQGLRLIYYSQIVNDFQKGDIAEGYSVSREKKESFPLTVTSAQKNPTAFYLCASSRVPGEQYFGPGTRLTVT.

This sequence joins TRBV4-3 and TRBJ2-1; D unclear. V lost 1 base, J lost 3 bases, and 4 bases lay in between. The CDR3 totals 13 residues. Germline CDR1 is LGHNA and CDR2 is YSLEER. This CDR3 reads CASSQVFYNEQFF. The CDR3 DNA follows: TGCGCCAGCAGCCAAGTGTTCTACAATGAGCAGTTCTTC.

This clonotype has just one count. This may be a read error, as it is one base from a much larger clone. The genes are TRBV19 and TRBJ2-4, with D perhaps given as TRBD1 or TRBD2 (5 bases each). The CDR3 is 14 amino acids. Germline V lookup: CDR1 LNHDA, CDR2 SQIVND (reference sequence). The CDR3 protein is CANSIEGAKNIQYF. In nucleotides, the CDR3 is TGTGCCAATAGTATTGAGGGGGCCAAAAACATTCAGTACTTC.

This clonotype turned up a few times. This chain links TRBV18 with TRBJ1-5; 8 nucleotides line up with TRBD1. The V gene's germline CDR1 is KGHSH and CDR2 LQKENI. The CDR3 spans 13 residues. J gave up 14 bases and V 3 bases, and 9 bases lay outside the gene matches. The CDR3 loop reads CASSPNRGDTKHF. The DNA of the CDR3 is TGTGCCAGCTCACCGAACAGGGGGGACACGAAGCATTTT.

In this sample, this clonotype turned up a few times. V and J are TRBV15 and TRBJ1-4; tentative D call: TRBD1 (5 bases). The germline V gene encodes CDR1 LNHNV and CDR2 YYDKDF (reference sequence). This CDR3 region has 14 residues. V gave up 4 bases and J gave up 5 bases, with 11 bases separating them. This CDR3 reads CATSKDSMNEKLFF. As DNA, the CDR3 is TGTGCCACCAGCAAAGACAGTATGAATGAAAAACTGTTTTTT. The full variable domain, its missing parts supplied by reference TRBV15 and TRBJ1-4, is DAMVIQNPRYQVTQFGKPVTLSCSQTLNHNVMYWYQQKSSQAPKLLFHYYDKDFNNEADTPDNFQSRRPNTSFCFLDIRSPGLGDTAMYLCATSKDSMNEKLFFGSGTQLSVL.

This clonotype was seen only once. This may stem from a read error, because a much larger clone lies one nucleotide away. The chain combines TRBV6-5 with TRBJ1-3; 9 bases map to TRBD1. V lost 8 bases to trimming and J lost 2 bases; unmatched junction nucleotides: 10. From germline, CDR1 is MNHEY and CDR2 SVGAGI. This CDR3 has 16 amino acids. The chain's CDR3 is CASFTPGTGTGNTIYF. The CDR3 DNA follows: TGTGCCAGCTTCACCCCCGGGACAGGGACTGGAAACACCATATATTTT.

Judged by abundance, this clonotype is medium-sized. This rearrangement joins TRBV5-6 to TRBJ2-7, with TRBD1 matching 11 bases. From germline, CDR1 is SGHDT and CDR2 YYEEEE. The CDR3 has 14 amino acids. Trimming cost V 0 bases and J 6 bases; bases outside gene matches: 2. CDR3 DNA sequence: TGTGCCAGCAGCTTGGGGACAGGGGGCGGCGAGCAGTACTTC. Translated, it gives CASSLGTGGGEQYF. The complete variable domain, with remaining parts taken from reference TRBV5-6 and TRBJ2-7, reads DAGVTQSPTHLIKTRGQQVTLRCSPKSGHDTVSWYQQALGQGPQFIFQYYEEEERQRGNFPDRFSGHQFPNYSSELNVNALLLGDSALYLCASSLGTGGGEQYFGPGTRLTVT.

The chain employs TRBV18 and TRBJ2-1, with D possibly being TRBD2 (5 bases). This CDR3 is 15 amino acids long. V lost 6 bases, J lost 0 bases, and 12 bases lay in between. CDR1 is KGHSH, CDR2 LQKENI, per germline. CDR3 DNA: TGTGCCAGCTCGACCGGACTCAGCTCCTACAATGAGCAGTTCTTC. Amino acids: CASSTGLSSYNEQFF.

This clonotype was counted between two and nine times. The chain recombines TRBV5-4 with TRBJ2-3, with D unclear. Germline V gene data show CDR1 as SGHNT and CDR2 as YYREEE (reference sequence). This CDR3 comprises 13 residues. Trimming removed 6 bases at V and 6 bases at J, with 14 bases between. CDR3 in DNA: TGTGCCAGCAAGCCGGGCAGCGCGGATACGCAGTATTTT. The encoded protein is CASKPGSADTQYF. Combining the CDR3 with reference TRBV5-4 and TRBJ2-3 gives the whole variable domain ETGVTQSPTHLIKTRGQQVTLRCSSQSGHNTVSWYQQALGQGPQFIFQYYREEENGRGNFPPRFSGLQFPNYSSELNVNALELDDSALYLCASKPGSADTQYFGPGTRLTVL.

The chain recombines TRBV5-4 with TRBJ2-3; 15 bases map to TRBD2. J lost 4 bases, V lost 4 bases, and 4 bases had no gene match. The germline gives CDR1 SGHNT, CDR2 YYREEE (reference sequence). This CDR3 contains 16 residues. CDR3 nucleotides: TGTGCCAGCAGCCCCGGACTAGCGGGAGGGCCAGATACGCAGTATTTT. Protein product: CASSPGLAGGPDTQYF.

The J gene is TRBJ1-6, the V gene TRBV7-2; 8 bases align to TRBD1. Germline V lookup: CDR1 SGHTA, CDR2 FQGNSA. The ends lost 2 bases at V and 8 bases at J; junction bases unmatched: 8. The CDR3 has 16 amino acids. In DNA form, the CDR3 reads TGTGCCAGCAGCTTAAGCAGGGGGCGCGCGCATTCACCCCTCCACTTT. The encoded protein is CASSLSRGRAHSPLHF.

The V call is TRBV12-3 or TRBV12-4, the J call TRBJ1-3; 8 positions agree with TRBD1. V shed 3 bases and J 0 bases; nucleotides not matched to a gene: 4. The CDR3 spans 16 residues. The CDR3 sequence is CASSFTGGSSGNTIYF. The CDR3 DNA sequence: TGTGCCAGCAGTTTTACAGGGGGTAGCTCTGGAAACACCATATATTTT.

This clonotype was counted between two and nine times. V usage is TRBV29-1 and J usage is TRBJ1-6; D unclear. Trimming left V 4 bases short and J 7 bases short, with 8 bases between. Germline V gene data show CDR1 as SQVTM and CDR2 as ANQGSEA. There are 12 residues in the CDR3. The CDR3 DNA follows: TGCAGCGTTGGGGCACCAAATTCACCCCTCCACTTT. It specifies CSVGAPNSPLHF.

This chain connects TRBV20-1 to TRBJ1-6, with D unclear. Germline V gene lookup returns CDR1 DFQATT and CDR2 SNEGSKA (reference sequence). This CDR3 spans 15 amino acids. V was pared by 0 bases and J by 5 bases, with 11 bases between. CDR3 sequence (DNA): TGCAGTGCTAGAGAGGGTTGGTCCGATAATTCACCCCTCCACTTT. This sequence encodes CSAREGWSDNSPLHF.

To note about this clonotype: A much larger clone lies one base from this, so it may be a read error. V gene TRBV19 combines with J gene TRBJ2-5; 15 bases are shared with TRBD2. The CDR3 is 15 residues long. Looked up from germline, CDR1 is LNHDA and CDR2 is SQIVND (reference sequence). Unmatched junction bases numbered 3, after V lost 4 bases and J lost 6 bases. The CDR3 spells CASSRTSGRAQTQYF. For the CDR3, the DNA is TGTGCCAGTAGTAGGACTAGCGGGAGGGCCCAGACCCAGTACTTC. The variable domain in full, completed from reference TRBV19 and TRBJ2-5, reads DGGITQSPKYLFRKEGQNVTLSCEQNLNHDAMYWYRQDPGQGLRLIYYSQIVNDFQKGDIAEGYSVSREKKESFPLTVTSAQKNPTAFYLCASSRTSGRAQTQYFGPGTRLLVL.

In this sample, this clonotype is medium-sized. The rearrangement uses TRBV29-1 and TRBJ2-7; unclear D gene. This CDR3 is built from 11 residues. The V end lost 4 bases, the J end lost 2 bases, and 6 bases lay between the germline ends. In germline, CDR1 is SQVTM, CDR2 ANQGSEA. The CDR3 sequence is CSVGHTYEQYF. As DNA, the CDR3 is TGCAGCGTTGGACATACCTACGAGCAGTACTTC.

A few counts support this clonotype. This rearrangement joins TRBV6-5 to TRBJ2-1, with a weak D call TRBD1 (6 bases). This CDR3 spans 14 amino acids. Germline V gives CDR1 MNHEY, CDR2 SVGAGI. The V end lost 8 bases, the J end lost 8 bases, and 19 bases lay between the germline ends. The chain's CDR3 is CASLPPGGGHEQFF. As DNA, the CDR3 is TGTGCCAGCCTCCCCCCTGGGGGCGGCCATGAGCAGTTCTTC.

The chain joins TRBV24-1 to TRBJ2-5; no clear D gene. Between the trimmed V and J ends, which lost 5 bases and 5 bases, there was a span of 14 bases. CDR1 KGHDR and CDR2 SFDVKD come from the germline V gene. This CDR3 has 14 amino acids. The CDR3 here is CATSVTREVETQYF. The DNA for the CDR3 is TGTGCCACCAGTGTGACCCGAGAGGTGGAGACCCAGTACTTC.

About this clonotype itself: One base away lies a much larger clone, so this may be a sequencing read error. This chain connects TRBV30 to TRBJ2-1; 7 nucleotides align to TRBD2. V lost 4 bases to trimming and J lost 12 bases; unmatched junction nucleotides: 12. The CDR3 contains 13 residues. From germline, CDR1 is GTSNPN and CDR2 SVGIG (reference sequence). CDR3 nucleotide sequence: TGTGCCTGGATATGGACACCGGGGGGTGGGCAGTTCTTC. This gives the protein CAWIWTPGGGQFF.